The rows below give T cell receptor beta chains drawn from one sample of a study of blood T cell repertoires in COVID-19. TCRdb's copy holds only in-frame clones and misses some; the assay was immunoSEQ multiplex PCR. The sample yields 40,000 or so clones, about 85% seen once. The specimen was peripheral blood. These receptors came from a human donor in a cohort sampled during active COVID-19. Both conserved end residues are part of each CDR3. Each record gives: V gene, clone size, J gene, D gene, CDR3 length, CDR3 DNA, CDR3 protein. A D gene is named only where the DNA matches it firmly. For some rows the clone size is stated as once, few or many, or as a class when expanded; others skip it.

V: TRBV2
size: .
J: TRBJ2-5
D: .
length: 15
DNA: TGTGCCAGCAGTGTTGATATCGGGTACCAAGAGACCCAGTACTTC
CDR3: CASSVDIGYQETQYF

V: TRBV9
size: .
J: TRBJ1-6
D: .
length: 15
DNA: TGTGCCAGCAGCGTAGGTTCAGATCGAGGTTCACCCCTCCACTTT
CDR3: CASSVGSDRGSPLHF

V: TRBV2
size: .
J: TRBJ1-4
D: .
length: 14
DNA: TGTGCCAGCAGTTACGGGGGAGGGAGCGAAAAACTGTTTTTT
CDR3: CASSYGGGSEKLFF

V: TRBV19
size: .
J: TRBJ1-1
D: TRBD1
length: 15
DNA: TGTGCCAGTAGTACTCGACAGGGGGCAGACACTGAAGCTTTCTTT
CDR3: CASSTRQGADTEAFF

V: TRBV6-5
size: .
J: TRBJ1-2
D: .
length: 15
DNA: TGTGCCAGCAGTTCCCAGGGAAGGGGTAACTATGGCTACACCTTC
CDR3: CASSSQGRGNYGYTF

V: TRBV9
size: .
J: TRBJ2-5
D: .
length: 15
DNA: TGTGCCAGTTCGTACCAGGGAGGATTGGGGGAGACCCAGTACTTC
CDR3: CASSYQGGLGETQYF

V: TRBV5-6
size: .
J: TRBJ1-1
D: .
length: 16
DNA: TGTGCCAGCAGCTGGTCAGGGTCTGGGGAATACACTGAAGCTTTCTTT
CDR3: CASSWSGSGEYTEAFF

V: TRBV7-9
size: .
J: TRBJ1-4
D: TRBD1
length: 15
DNA: TGTGCCAGCAGCAACTGGGACAGACCTAATGAAAAACTGTTTTTT
CDR3: CASSNWDRPNEKLFF

V: TRBV4-1
size: .
J: TRBJ1-2
D: .
length: 15
DNA: TGCGCCAGCAGCCAAGAAGGGGACACTCGGTATGGCTACACCTTC
CDR3: CASSQEGDTRYGYTF

V: TRBV4-1
size: .
J: TRBJ2-3
D: TRBD2
length: 16
DNA: TGCGCCAGCAGCCCCGGACTAGCGGGGGGTTCAGATACGCAGTATTTT
CDR3: CASSPGLAGGSDTQYF

V: TRBV12-5
size: .
J: TRBJ2-5
D: TRBD1
length: 17
DNA: TGTGCTAGTGGTTCCTCCAAAAGGACAGGATTGGGGGAGACCCAGTACTTC
CDR3: CASGSSKRTGLGETQYF

V: TRBV15
size: .
J: TRBJ2-5
D: .
length: 15
DNA: TGTGCCACCAGCAGAGATATAGCAGGGGCGGAGACCCAGTACTTC
CDR3: CATSRDIAGAETQYF

V: TRBV9
size: few
J: TRBJ1-6
D: TRBD1
length: 20
DNA: TGTGCCAGCAGCCCCTCGACAGGGGCTCGGGGGAGCTCCTATAATTCACCCCTCCACTTT
CDR3: CASSPSTGARGSSYNSPLHF

V: TRBV3-1/TRBV3-2
size: .
J: TRBJ2-5
D: .
length: 15
DNA: TGTGCCAGCAGCCATAGAGCGGGTTACCAAGAGACCCAGTACTTC
CDR3: CASSHRAGYQETQYF

V: TRBV5-1
size: .
J: TRBJ2-5
D: .
length: 13
DNA: TGCGCCAGCAGCTTGCAGGGGGGAGAGACCCAGTACTTC
CDR3: CASSLQGGETQYF

V: TRBV11-2
size: .
J: TRBJ1-2
D: TRBD1
length: 15
DNA: TGTGCCAGCAGGATGATGGACAGGACTAACTATGGCTACACCTTC
CDR3: CASRMMDRTNYGYTF

V: TRBV3-1/TRBV3-2
size: .
J: TRBJ1-1
D: .
length: 14
DNA: TGTGCCAGCAGCCAAGATGGTGGTACAGGGGAAGCTTTCTTT
CDR3: CASSQDGGTGEAFF

V: TRBV7-2
size: .
J: TRBJ1-5
D: .
length: 14
DNA: TGTGCCAGCAGCCCCGACAGTAGCAATCAGCCCCAGCATTTT
CDR3: CASSPDSSNQPQHF

V: TRBV3-1/TRBV3-2
size: .
J: TRBJ1-4
D: .
length: 11
DNA: TGTGCCAGCAGCCTGGAGGAAAAACTGTTTTTT
CDR3: CASSLEEKLFF

V: TRBV5-1
size: once
J: TRBJ1-2
D: .
length: 15
DNA: TGCGCCAGCAGCTTTGGGGGCGCGTTTAACTATGGCTACACCTTC
CDR3: CASSFGGAFNYGYTF

V: TRBV7-8
size: .
J: TRBJ2-5
D: TRBD2
length: 14
DNA: TGTGCCAGCAGCTCTAGCGGGGGGCCGGGGACCCAGTACTTC
CDR3: CASSSSGGPGTQYF

V: TRBV3-1/TRBV3-2
size: .
J: TRBJ2-6
D: .
length: 18
DNA: TGTGCCAGCAGCCAAGAAAGTCTCGAGAGCTCTGGGGCCAACGTCCTGACTTTC
CDR3: CASSQESLESSGANVLTF

V: TRBV7-6
size: .
J: TRBJ1-5
D: .
length: 17
DNA: TGTGCCAGCAGCTTATTAGGAGGTTTTAGCACGATTCAGCCCCAGCATTTT
CDR3: CASSLLGGFSTIQPQHF

V: TRBV12-3/TRBV12-4
size: .
J: TRBJ2-1
D: TRBD2
length: 13
DNA: TGTGCCAGCACCCGGGGGGGCTACAATGAGCAGTTCTTC
CDR3: CASTRGGYNEQFF

V: TRBV2
size: .
J: TRBJ2-6
D: .
length: 13
DNA: TGTGCCAGCAGAATATCTGGGGCCAACGTCCTGACTTTC
CDR3: CASRISGANVLTF

V: TRBV5-1
size: .
J: TRBJ1-2
D: TRBD1
length: 14
DNA: TGCGCCAGCAGCTCCGGACAGGGTAACTATGGCTACACCTTC
CDR3: CASSSGQGNYGYTF

V: TRBV5-4
size: .
J: TRBJ1-4
D: TRBD1
length: 14
DNA: TGTGCCAGCAGCTTGAACAGGGGGAGGGGAAAACTGTTTTTT
CDR3: CASSLNRGRGKLFF

V: TRBV3-1/TRBV3-2
size: .
J: TRBJ2-3
D: .
length: 13
DNA: TGTGCCAGCAGCCAGCGTAGTACAGATACGCAGTATTTT
CDR3: CASSQRSTDTQYF

V: TRBV24-1
size: .
J: TRBJ2-2
D: .
length: 15
DNA: TGTGCCACCAGTGATCCGACAGTGAACACCGGGGAGCTGTTTTTT
CDR3: CATSDPTVNTGELFF

V: TRBV7-9
size: .
J: TRBJ1-3
D: .
length: 17
DNA: TGTGCCAGCAGCCCGTCGTGGGCCGAAAGCTCTGGAAACACCATATATTTT
CDR3: CASSPSWAESSGNTIYF

V: TRBV5-1
size: .
J: TRBJ1-4
D: .
length: 13
DNA: TGCGCCAGCAGCTTGTCAGCTAATGAAAAACTGTTTTTT
CDR3: CASSLSANEKLFF

V: TRBV28
size: few
J: TRBJ1-4
D: TRBD1
length: 15
DNA: TGTGCCAGCAGTTCGTCCGGGACAGGGCAAGAAAAACTGTTTTTT
CDR3: CASSSSGTGQEKLFF

V: TRBV9
size: .
J: TRBJ2-5
D: TRBD2
length: 15
DNA: TGTGCCAGCAGCGTAGCCCTAGCGGGGGGGGAGACCCAGTACTTC
CDR3: CASSVALAGGETQYF

V: TRBV4-2
size: few
J: TRBJ2-7
D: .
length: 16
DNA: TGTGCCAGCAGCCAGTTTCAACAGCAAGGTTACTACGAGCAGTACTTC
CDR3: CASSQFQQQGYYEQYF

V: TRBV5-4
size: .
J: TRBJ1-1
D: .
length: 14
DNA: TGTGCCAGCAGCGTCCGGGACTCTCCGGGTGAAGCTTTCTTT
CDR3: CASSVRDSPGEAFF

V: TRBV5-8
size: .
J: TRBJ1-4
D: .
length: 15
DNA: TGTGCCAGCAAGCTTTGGGGCAGGGTCTCCGAAAAACTGTTTTTT
CDR3: CASKLWGRVSEKLFF

V: TRBV5-5
size: .
J: TRBJ2-7
D: TRBD1
length: 13
DNA: TGTGCCAGCAGCTTAACAGGGGTCTACGAGCAGTACTTC
CDR3: CASSLTGVYEQYF

V: TRBV27
size: .
J: TRBJ2-1
D: TRBD2
length: 15
DNA: TGTGCCAGCAGTCCTGGGAGGGGCTGGAACAATGAGCAGTTCTTC
CDR3: CASSPGRGWNNEQFF

V: TRBV4-1
size: .
J: TRBJ1-5
D: .
length: 15
DNA: TGCGCCAGCAGCCTGATTGACAGGCTGGATCAGCCCCAGCATTTT
CDR3: CASSLIDRLDQPQHF

V: TRBV9
size: .
J: TRBJ1-3
D: TRBD1
length: 16
DNA: TGTGCCAGCAGCGAGAGGACAGGGGACTCTGGAAACACCATATATTTT
CDR3: CASSERTGDSGNTIYF

V: TRBV5-1
size: .
J: TRBJ2-7
D: .
length: 12
DNA: TGCGCCAGCAGCCTTTTCTCCTACGAGCAGTACTTC
CDR3: CASSLFSYEQYF

V: TRBV11-2
size: .
J: TRBJ1-6
D: .
length: 15
DNA: TGTGCCAGCAGCTTAAGGGGTGTCCGTAGTTCACCCCTCCACTTT
CDR3: CASSLRGVRSSPLHF

V: TRBV29-1
size: .
J: TRBJ1-2
D: TRBD1
length: 16
DNA: TGCAGCGTTGAAGAACGCCGTAGCGGACAGGGGTATGGCTACACCTTC
CDR3: CSVEERRSGQGYGYTF

V: TRBV3-1/TRBV3-2
size: few
J: TRBJ1-1
D: .
length: 16
DNA: TGTGCCAGCAGCCAAGATCAAAGGGGAGGGGGCACTGAAGCTTTCTTT
CDR3: CASSQDQRGGGTEAFF

V: TRBV13
size: .
J: TRBJ1-2
D: TRBD1
length: 17
DNA: TGTGCCAGCAGCTCCCGCTTGACAGGGGCGAATCGGTATGGCTACACCTTC
CDR3: CASSSRLTGANRYGYTF

V: TRBV7-9
size: .
J: TRBJ2-1
D: .
length: 14
DNA: TGTGCCAGCAGCTTAGACAGCTCCTACAATGAGCAGTTCTTC
CDR3: CASSLDSSYNEQFF